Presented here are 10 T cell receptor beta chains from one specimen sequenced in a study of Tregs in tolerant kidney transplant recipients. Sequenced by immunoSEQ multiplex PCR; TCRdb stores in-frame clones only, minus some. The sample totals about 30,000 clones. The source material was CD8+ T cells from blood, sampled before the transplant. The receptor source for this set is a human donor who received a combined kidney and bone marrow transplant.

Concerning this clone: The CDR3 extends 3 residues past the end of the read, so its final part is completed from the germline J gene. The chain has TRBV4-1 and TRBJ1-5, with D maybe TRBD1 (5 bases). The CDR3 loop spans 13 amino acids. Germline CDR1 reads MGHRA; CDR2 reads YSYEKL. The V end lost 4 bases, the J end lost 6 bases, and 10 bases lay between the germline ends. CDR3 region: CASSPGGSQPQHF. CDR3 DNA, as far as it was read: TGCGCCAGCAGCCCCGGGGGAAGTCAGCCC.

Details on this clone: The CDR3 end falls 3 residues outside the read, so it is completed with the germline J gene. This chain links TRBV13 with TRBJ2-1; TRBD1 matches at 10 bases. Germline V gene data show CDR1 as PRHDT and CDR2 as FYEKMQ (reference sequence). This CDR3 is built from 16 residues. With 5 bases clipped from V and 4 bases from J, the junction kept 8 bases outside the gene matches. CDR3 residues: CASSNPGQGRYNEQFF. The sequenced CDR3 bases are TGTGCCAGCAGCAATCCGGGACAGGGGCGATACAATGAG.

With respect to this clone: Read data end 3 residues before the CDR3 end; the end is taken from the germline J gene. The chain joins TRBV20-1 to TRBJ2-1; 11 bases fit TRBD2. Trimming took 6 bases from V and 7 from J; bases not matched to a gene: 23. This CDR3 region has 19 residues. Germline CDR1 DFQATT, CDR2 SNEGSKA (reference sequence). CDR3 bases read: TGCAGTGCAACTAAGGGGGCGGCTAGCGGGAGGTGGGTACCTAATGAG. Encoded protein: CSATKGAASGRWVPNE. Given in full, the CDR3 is CSATKGAASGRWVPNEQFF.

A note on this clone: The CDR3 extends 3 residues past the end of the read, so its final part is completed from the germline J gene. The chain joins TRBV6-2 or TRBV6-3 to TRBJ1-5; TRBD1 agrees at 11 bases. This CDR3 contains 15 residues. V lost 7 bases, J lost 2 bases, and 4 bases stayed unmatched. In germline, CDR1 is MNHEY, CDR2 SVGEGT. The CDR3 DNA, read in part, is TGTGCCAGCACGGACAGGGGGCAGGGCAATCAGCCC. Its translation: CASTDRGQGNQP. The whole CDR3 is CASTDRGQGNQPQHF.

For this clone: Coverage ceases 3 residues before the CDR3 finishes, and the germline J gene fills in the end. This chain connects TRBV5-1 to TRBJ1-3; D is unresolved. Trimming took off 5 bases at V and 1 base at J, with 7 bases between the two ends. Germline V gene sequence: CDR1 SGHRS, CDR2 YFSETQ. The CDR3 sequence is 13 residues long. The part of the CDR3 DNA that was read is TGCGCCAGCAGGGTAGAATCTGGAAACACC. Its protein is CASRVESGNT. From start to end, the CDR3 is CASRVESGNTIYF. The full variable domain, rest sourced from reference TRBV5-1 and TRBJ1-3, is KAGVTQTPRYLIKTRGQQVTLSCSPISGHRSVSWYQQTPGQGLQFLFEYFSETQRNKGNFPGRFSGRQFSNSRSEMNVSTLELGDSALYLCASRVESGNTIYFGEGSWLTVV.

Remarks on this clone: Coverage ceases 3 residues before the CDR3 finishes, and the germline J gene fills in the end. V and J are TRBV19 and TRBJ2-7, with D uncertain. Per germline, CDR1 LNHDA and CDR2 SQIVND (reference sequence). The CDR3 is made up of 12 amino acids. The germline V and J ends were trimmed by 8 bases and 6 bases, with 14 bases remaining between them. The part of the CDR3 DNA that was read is TGTGCCAGTTCGTCCTCCGGGTTCGAG. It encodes CASSSSGFE. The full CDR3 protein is CASSSSGFEQYF.

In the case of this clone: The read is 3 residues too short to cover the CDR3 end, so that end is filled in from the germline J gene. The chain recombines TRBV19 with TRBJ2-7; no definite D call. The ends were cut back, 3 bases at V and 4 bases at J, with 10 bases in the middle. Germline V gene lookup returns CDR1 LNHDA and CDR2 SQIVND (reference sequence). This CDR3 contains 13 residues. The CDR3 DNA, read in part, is TGTGCCAGTAGTATCCACAGAGAATACGAG. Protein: CASSIHREYE. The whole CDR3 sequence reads CASSIHREYEQYF.

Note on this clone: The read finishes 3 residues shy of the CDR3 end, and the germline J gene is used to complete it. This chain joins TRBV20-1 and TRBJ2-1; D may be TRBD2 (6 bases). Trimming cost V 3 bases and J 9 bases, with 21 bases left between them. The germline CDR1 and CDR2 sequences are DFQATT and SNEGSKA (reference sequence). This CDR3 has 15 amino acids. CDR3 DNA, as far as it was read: TGCAGTGCTAGTAAGCCGGGACTGAACAACGGTGAG. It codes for CSASKPGLNNGE. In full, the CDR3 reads CSASKPGLNNGEQFF.

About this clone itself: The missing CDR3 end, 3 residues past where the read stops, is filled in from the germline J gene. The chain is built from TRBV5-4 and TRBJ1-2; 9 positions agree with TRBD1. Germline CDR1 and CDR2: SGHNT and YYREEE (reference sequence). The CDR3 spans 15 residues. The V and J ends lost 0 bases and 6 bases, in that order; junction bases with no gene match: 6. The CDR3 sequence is CASSLEGTGRDGYTF. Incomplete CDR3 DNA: TGTGCCAGCAGCTTGGAGGGGACAGGGAGAGATGGC.

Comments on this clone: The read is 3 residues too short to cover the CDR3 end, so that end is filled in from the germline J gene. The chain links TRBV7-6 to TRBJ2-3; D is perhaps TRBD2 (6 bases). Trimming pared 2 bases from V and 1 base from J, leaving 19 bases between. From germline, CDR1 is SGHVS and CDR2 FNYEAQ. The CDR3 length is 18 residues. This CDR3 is CASSLFARDFEGTDTQYF. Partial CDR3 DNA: TGTGCCAGCAGCTTATTCGCGCGGGACTTTGAGGGCACAGATACG.